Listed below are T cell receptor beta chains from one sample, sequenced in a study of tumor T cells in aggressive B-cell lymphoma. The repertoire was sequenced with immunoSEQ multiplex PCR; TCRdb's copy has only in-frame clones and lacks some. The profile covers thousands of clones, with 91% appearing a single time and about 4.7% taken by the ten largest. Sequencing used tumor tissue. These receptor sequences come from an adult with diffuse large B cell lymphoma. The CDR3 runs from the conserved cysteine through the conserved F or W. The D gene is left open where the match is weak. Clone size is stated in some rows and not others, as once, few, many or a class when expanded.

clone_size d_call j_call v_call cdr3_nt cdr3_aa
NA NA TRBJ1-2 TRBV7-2 TGTGCCAGCAGCTTAGTTGACGGGAGCGGCTATGGCTACACCTTC CASSLVDGSGYGYTF
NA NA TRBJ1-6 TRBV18 TGTGCCAGCTCACCGACGTTCAGGTCTCCCCTCCACTTT CASSPTFRSPLHF
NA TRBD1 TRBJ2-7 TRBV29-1 TGCAGCGTGGAGACCGGGACAGAGACCTACGAGCAGTACTTC CSVETGTETYEQYF
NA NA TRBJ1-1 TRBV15 TGTGCCACCAGCGGGTTGACGGGAACTGAAGCTTTCTTT CATSGLTGTEAFF
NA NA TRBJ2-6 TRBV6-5 TGTGCCAGCAGAAAAGGGGACTCTGGGGCCAACGTCCTGACTTTC CASRKGDSGANVLTF
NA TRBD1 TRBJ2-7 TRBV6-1 TGTGCCGCGCGGACAGGTCTCTCCTACGAGCAGTACTTC CAARTGLSYEQYF
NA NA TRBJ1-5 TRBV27 TGTGCCAGCAGTGAAGGGAGCCCCAATCAGCCCCAGCATTTT CASSEGSPNQPQHF
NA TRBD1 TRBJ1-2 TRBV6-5 TGTGCCAGCAACAGACAGGGTACAGATGGCTACACCTTC CASNRQGTDGYTF
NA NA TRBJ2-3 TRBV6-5 TGTGCCAGCAGTTACTCTGCTAGTGTTGCCACAGATACGCAGTATTTT CASSYSASVATDTQYF
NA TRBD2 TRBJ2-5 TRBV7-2 TGTGCCAGCAGCCGAAGCCCCCTAAGCGGGGGGGTTGGGGAGACCCAGTACTTC CASSRSPLSGGVGETQYF
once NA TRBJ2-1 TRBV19 TGTGCCAGTACCTTTCGGGGGGGGACAGGGAGCAATGAGCAGTTCTTC CASTFRGGTGSNEQFF
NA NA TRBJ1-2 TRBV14 TGTGCCAGCAGCCAAGATGGAGGGCCGTCAAACTATGGCTACACCTTC CASSQDGGPSNYGYTF
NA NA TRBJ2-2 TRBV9 TGTGCCAGCAGCGGGACAGACAACACCGGGGAGCTGTTTTTT CASSGTDNTGELFF
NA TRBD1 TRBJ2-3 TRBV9 TGTGCCAGCAGCGTATCCGGGACAGGGGGCGCAGATACGCAGTATTTT CASSVSGTGGADTQYF
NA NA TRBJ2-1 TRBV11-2 TGTGCCAGCAGCCGTTCCGGCGGTGAGCAGTTCTTC CASSRSGGEQFF
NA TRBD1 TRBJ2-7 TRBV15 TGTGCCACCAGCAGCCCCGGGACAGGGATCCACGAGCAGTACTTC CATSSPGTGIHEQYF
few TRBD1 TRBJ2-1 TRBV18 TGTGCCAGCTCACCACCGTCAGGGGGCGCCTACAATGAGCAGTTCTTC CASSPPSGGAYNEQFF
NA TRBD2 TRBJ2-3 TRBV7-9 TGTGCCAGCATCTTTACTAGCGGGATAACGGACGATACGCAGTATTTT CASIFTSGITDDTQYF
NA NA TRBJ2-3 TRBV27 TGTGCCAGCAGTTCTCACCGGGGTACGCAGTATTTT CASSSHRGTQYF
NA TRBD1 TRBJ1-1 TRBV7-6 TGTGCCAGCAGCCCACAGGGGGCTTCGACCGAAGCTTTCTTT CASSPQGASTEAFF
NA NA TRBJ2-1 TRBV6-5 TGTGCCAGCTCATCGGGGTACAATGAGCAGTTCTTC CASSSGYNEQFF
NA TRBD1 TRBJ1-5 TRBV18 TGTGCCAGCTCACCGGGGTCAGGGGGCGCGACCGATCAGCCCCAGCATTTT CASSPGSGGATDQPQHF
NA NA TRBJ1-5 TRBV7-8 TGTGCCAGCAGCTTTTTAGGTGACATTAGCAATCAGCCCCAGCATTTT CASSFLGDISNQPQHF
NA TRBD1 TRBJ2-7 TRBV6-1 TGTGCCAGCGGCTTCGGGACAGCCTACGAGCAGTACTTC CASGFGTAYEQYF
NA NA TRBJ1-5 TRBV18 TGTGCCAGCTCACCAGGGGCCGGAAGCAATCAGCCCCAGCATTTT CASSPGAGSNQPQHF
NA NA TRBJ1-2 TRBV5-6 TGTGCCAGCAGCCCTCGGCCGGGACTAACTAACTATGGCTACACCTTC CASSPRPGLTNYGYTF
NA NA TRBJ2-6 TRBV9 TGTGCCAGCAGTGACCGGGCTGGGGCCAACGTCCTGACTTTC CASSDRAGANVLTF
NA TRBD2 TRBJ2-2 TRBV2 TGTGCCAGCTCAGGGTTAGCGGGGCTCACCGGGGAGCTGTTTTTT CASSGLAGLTGELFF
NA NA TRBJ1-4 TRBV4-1 TGCGCCAGCAGCCGAGTCGAAACTGCACTGAATGAAAAACTGTTTTTT CASSRVETALNEKLFF
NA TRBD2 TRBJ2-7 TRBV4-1 TGCGCCAGCAGCCAAGTTCTAGCGGGTTCCTTCTACGAGCAGTACTTC CASSQVLAGSFYEQYF
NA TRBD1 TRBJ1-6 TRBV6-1 TGTGCCAGCAGTGCCTTAGGACAGGGGGCTCGTCCTCCATTATATTCACCCCTCCACTTT CASSALGQGARPPLYSPLHF
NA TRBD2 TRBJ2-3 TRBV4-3 TGCGCCAGCAGCCAATTAGCGGGGGGCAGGGATACGCAGTATTTT CASSQLAGGRDTQYF
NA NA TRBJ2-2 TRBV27 TGTGCCAGCAGTTCGGTGCATTTCATTCAGGGCACCGGGGAGCTGTTTTTT CASSSVHFIQGTGELFF
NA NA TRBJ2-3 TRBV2 TGTGCCAGCAGGTCCAGGGGCACAGATACGCAGTATTTT CASRSRGTDTQYF
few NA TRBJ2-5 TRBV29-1 TGCAGCGTTGAGAAGGACACCGAAGAGACCCAGTACTTC CSVEKDTEETQYF
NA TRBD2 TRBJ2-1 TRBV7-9 TGTGCCAGCAGTTGGGGGGGGGAAGATGAGCAGTTCTTC CASSWGGEDEQFF